This T cell receptor beta chain was found in a study of T-cell memory formation after mild COVID-19. Study-wide results and limits: Clones shrinking from day 15 to 85 showed even CD4/CD8 mixes; later expanders tilted CD4+.

TCR alpha and TCR beta cDNA libraries with sample barcodes and UMIs came from 5'RACE using constant-segment primers. MiXCR was run by TCRdb on the 5' RACE reads, yielding one entry per CDR3 protein. The table has about 400,000 distinct CDR3 sequences, over 15% seen once; the top ten hold about a fifth. As to this clonotype: Its target is unknown.

The sequence derives from a man younger than 30 who had mild COVID-19 (a few samples of this study predate the infection). Cell type and time point are not known. Sequenced sample: PBMCs or a T cell subset sorted from them (not recorded which).

The CDR3 is CASSPGGKSGNSPLHF. CDR3 DNA sequence: TGTGCCAGCAGCCCAGGAGGGAAATCGGGTAATTCACCCCTCCACTTT. The V gene is TRBV9, the J gene TRBJ1-6, with D unresolved. Trimming left V 4 bases short and J 6 bases short, with 17 bases between. The V gene's germline CDR1 is SGDLS and CDR2 YYNGEE. The CDR3 has 16 residues.